The following is a T cell receptor beta chain sequence with its context. Its antigen is still unknown. This record belongs to a study of PD-1 blockade in classical Hodgkin lymphoma. Overall study findings and caveats: As was reported, newly diagnosed patients showed lower baseline TCR diversity than healthy donors did. Newly diagnosed patients and complete responders had comparable diversity at baseline.

Repertoires were generated with immunoSEQ multiplex PCR, while TCRdb's copy carries only in-frame clones and drops some. The data contain roughly 7,400 clones, 80% of them singletons. Every patient experienced relapse after autologous stem cell transplantation, and brentuximab vedotin exposure varied. Thawed PBMCs yielded CD4+ T cells through magnetic negative selection. The study recorded best responses of complete response, partial response or progressive disease. Trimming took 3 bases from V and 2 from J, leaving 11 bases between them. Germline loops: CDR1 LGHNT, CDR2 FRNRAP. This CDR3 contains 14 residues.

The chain carries TRBV12-5 and TRBJ2-7; a weak D match, TRBD1 (6 bases). This sample comprised CD4+ T cells from blood, obtained at baseline. This receptor was obtained from a human donor with classical Hodgkin lymphoma. This CDR3 is CASGLVQGPYEQYF. DNA for the CDR3: TGTGCTAGTGGTTTAGTACAGGGCCCCTACGAGCAGTACTTC.